Below are 27 T cell receptor beta chains sequenced from a single sample in a study of T cell responses to AZD1222 COVID-19 vaccine. The data were produced by immunoSEQ multiplex PCR, yet TCRdb's version contains in-frame clones alone and is incomplete. The data show around 140,000 clones, roughly 92% seen once. This specimen was peripheral blood, taken on day 0 of AZD1222 vaccination. The receptors shown here come from an adult in good health.

The chain uses TRBV6-4 and TRBJ2-3, with D hard to call. This CDR3 comprises 14 residues. V was pared by 6 bases and J by 2 bases, with 12 bases between. Germline V gene data show CDR1 as MRHNA and CDR2 as SNTAGT. CDR3 nucleotide sequence: TGTGCCAGCAGCGAGGACGGAGCCACAGATACGCAGTATTTT. Translated, it gives CASSEDGATDTQYF.

This sequence joins TRBV6-2 or TRBV6-3 and TRBJ2-7, with TRBD2 matching over 12 bases. The CDR3 runs to 18 residues. In germline, CDR1 is MNHEY, CDR2 SVGEGT. V shed 1 base, J shed 5 bases, and the junction held 12 bases outside the gene matches. The DNA for the CDR3 is TGTGCCAGCAGTTACTGGGGACTAGCGGGCTTGAGGGGGAACGAGCAGTACTTC. It codes for CASSYWGLAGLRGNEQYF.

The chain recombines TRBV7-9 with TRBJ1-1; D unresolved. CDR1 is SEHNR and CDR2 is FQNEAQ in the germline V gene (reference sequence). The CDR3 consists of 15 residues. V lost 4 bases to trimming and J lost 0 bases, with 12 bases between them. The CDR3 DNA follows: TGTGCCAGCAGCTACCAGGACGGTCTGAACACTGAAGCTTTCTTT. Translation: CASSYQDGLNTEAFF.

The CDR3 sequence is CSVVGASGQFF. For the CDR3, the DNA is TGCAGCGTTGTGGGGGCTAGCGGGCAGTTCTTC. V gene TRBV29-1 combines with J gene TRBJ2-1, with D possibly TRBD2 on 7 matching bases. CDR1 and CDR2 from the germline V gene are SQVTM and ANQGSEA. The CDR3 runs to 11 residues. The V and J ends lost 4 bases and 12 bases respectively, with 13 bases between them.

The gene calls are TRBV10-3 and TRBJ1-2; D is possibly TRBD1 (6 bases). With 4 bases removed from V and 1 base from J, the gap between germline ends came to 10 bases. Germline V gives CDR1 ENHRY, CDR2 SYGVKD. CDR3 size: 14 residues. For the CDR3, the DNA is TGTGCCATCAGTGTAACAGGGATTAACTATGGCTACACCTTC. It encodes CAISVTGINYGYTF.

The rearrangement joins TRBV5-6 to TRBJ2-2; 9 nucleotides agree with TRBD2. The CDR3 runs to 14 residues. Germline CDR1 SGHDT, CDR2 YYEEEE. V gave up 4 bases and J gave up 5 bases; unmatched junction bases: 3. The CDR3 protein is CASSKGLATGELFF. CDR3 in DNA: TGTGCCAGCAGCAAGGGACTAGCAACCGGGGAGCTGTTTTTT.

With respect to this clone: The junction and the germline gene differ at one end; a read error may be behind it. The chain couples TRBV4-1 to TRBJ1-2, with TRBD1 identical over 9 bases. CDR1 is MGHRA and CDR2 is YSYEKL in the germline V gene. This CDR3 region has 12 residues. The CDR3 loop reads CASSQSGTGRFF. The CDR3 DNA reads as TGCGCCAGCAGCCAATCCGGGACAGGGCGATTCTTC.

As DNA, the CDR3 is TGTGCCACCAGTGTCGGTTACTATGGCTACACCTTC. This encodes CATSVGYYGYTF. This chain joins TRBV15 and TRBJ1-2; D remains unclear. The CDR3 totals 12 residues. Between the trimmed V and J ends, which lost 6 bases and 3 bases, there was a span of 8 bases. CDR1 is LNHNV, CDR2 YYDKDF, per germline (reference sequence).

The chain links TRBV10-3 to TRBJ1-3, with D possibly being TRBD1 (5 bases). V gave up 3 bases and J gave up 8 bases, with 14 bases separating them. The length of the CDR3 is 14 residues. Germline CDR1 ENHRY, CDR2 SYGVKD. The CDR3 DNA reads as TGTGCCATCAGTGATAAGGGGCCGGAAGACACCATATATTTT. This translates into CAISDKGPEDTIYF.

The rearrangement joins TRBV14 to TRBJ2-1, with 10 bases fitting TRBD2. V gave up 0 bases and J gave up 4 bases; unmatched junction bases: 0. The CDR3 runs to 15 residues. Germline values: CDR1 SGHDN, CDR2 FVKESK. In DNA, the CDR3 is TGTGCCAGCAGCCAAGAACTAGCGGGATACAATGAGCAGTTCTTC. The encoded protein is CASSQELAGYNEQFF.

V and J are TRBV27 and TRBJ1-1; no definite D call. Looked up from germline, CDR1 is MNHEY and CDR2 is SMNVEV (reference sequence). The CDR3 is made up of 13 amino acids. V lost 5 bases and J 1 base, leaving 8 bases between the germline ends. The CDR3 spells CASSPRTNTEAFF. DNA for the CDR3: TGTGCCAGCAGTCCCAGAACGAACACTGAAGCTTTCTTT.

J is TRBJ1-2 and V is TRBV3-1 (or the pseudogene TRBV3-2); D remains unclear. Germline V lookup: CDR1 LGHDT, CDR2 YNNKEL (reference sequence). CDR3 size: 11 residues. The V end lost 9 bases, the J end lost 2 bases, and 7 bases lay between the germline ends. DNA for the CDR3: TGTGCCAGTGGTTCCAACTATGGCTACACCTTC. Its protein product is CASGSNYGYTF.

This chain uses TRBV6-5 with TRBJ1-1, with 9 bases that match TRBD1. Germline CDR1 MNHEY, CDR2 SVGAGI. J gave up 4 bases and V 5 bases, and 5 bases lay outside the gene matches. The CDR3 is 14 residues long. The CDR3 DNA follows: TGTGCCAGCAGTATACACAGGGGGCCCACTGAAGCTTTCTTT. This translates into CASSIHRGPTEAFF.

The rearrangement joins TRBV2 to TRBJ2-3, with D possibly TRBD2 on 6 matching bases. Trimming stripped 6 bases from V and 4 bases from J, with 14 bases between. The CDR3 length is 14 residues. The germline V gene has CDR1 SNHLY and CDR2 FYNNEI. Written as DNA, the CDR3 is TGTGCCAGCAGAACCGGGACTCAACCAGATACGCAGTATTTT. Its protein is CASRTGTQPDTQYF.

The chain employs TRBV3-1 (or the pseudogene TRBV3-2) and TRBJ1-6; unclear D gene. V was trimmed by 0 bases and J by 10 bases, leaving 13 bases between them. Germline V gene sequence: CDR1 LGHDT, CDR2 YNNKEL (reference sequence). This CDR3 region has 15 residues. The CDR3 loop reads CASSQDVSGRSPLHF. In nucleotides, the CDR3 is TGTGCCAGCAGCCAAGATGTTTCAGGAAGATCACCCCTCCACTTT.

The rearrangement links TRBV10-1 to TRBJ2-7; TRBD1 agrees at 8 bases. Trimming at V came to 3 bases and at J to 6 bases, leaving 7 bases not matched to a gene. This CDR3 has 14 amino acids. Per germline, CDR1 WNHNN and CDR2 SYGVQD (reference sequence). The CDR3 here is CASSDTDRGREQYF. Written as DNA, the CDR3 is TGCGCCAGCAGTGACACAGACAGGGGCCGCGAGCAGTACTTC.

This rearrangement joins TRBV30 to TRBJ2-1; the D gene is possibly TRBD1 (5 bases). The germline gives CDR1 GTSNPN, CDR2 SVGIG (reference sequence). This CDR3 contains 13 residues. Trimming left V 3 bases short and J 8 bases short, with 14 bases between. CDR3 residues: CAWRGAPWDEQFF. CDR3 DNA sequence: TGTGCCTGGAGAGGGGCCCCCTGGGATGAGCAGTTCTTC.

V is TRBV5-6 and J is TRBJ1-1; the D is unclear. V was shortened by 0 bases and J by 6 bases, with 15 bases between the two germline ends. The CDR3 has 15 amino acids. Per the germline V gene, CDR1 is SGHDT and CDR2 is YYEEEE. Written as DNA, the CDR3 is TGTGCCAGCAGCTTGGTTGAGGGAGGAGTCGCTGAAGCTTTCTTT. It translates to CASSLVEGGVAEAFF.

V and J are TRBV2 and TRBJ2-2; the match to TRBD1 covers 10 bases. The germline V gene encodes CDR1 SNHLY and CDR2 FYNNEI. This CDR3 contains 17 residues. With 1 base clipped from V and 8 bases from J, the junction kept 10 bases outside the gene matches. CDR3 sequence: CASSEGPDRGLTGELFF. For the CDR3, the DNA is TGTGCCAGCAGTGAAGGGCCCGACAGGGGGCTAACGGGGGAGCTGTTTTTT.

The chain links TRBV2 to TRBJ2-7, with TRBD2 matching 15 bases. Per the germline V gene, CDR1 is SNHLY and CDR2 is FYNNEI. Trimming cost V 6 bases and J 3 bases; bases outside gene matches: 6. CDR3 length equals 16 residues. The CDR3, as DNA: TGTGCCAGCAGCGGGACTAGCGGGAGGCCCCTCTACGAGCAGTACTTC. Translation gives CASSGTSGRPLYEQYF. Filled out from reference TRBV2 and TRBJ2-7, the complete variable domain reads EPEVTQTPSHQVTQMGQEVILRCVPISNHLYFYWYRQILGQKVEFLVSFYNNEISEKSEIFDDQFSVERPDGSNFTLKIRSTKLEDSAMYFCASSGTSGRPLYEQYFGPGTRLTVT.

V gene TRBV27 combines with J gene TRBJ1-5; no firm D call. Trimming took 2 bases from V and 0 from J, leaving 2 bases between them. This CDR3 comprises 13 residues. Germline V gene lookup returns CDR1 MNHEY and CDR2 SMNVEV (reference sequence). CDR3 sequence: CASSLHSNQPQHF. The CDR3 DNA is TGTGCCAGCAGTTTACATAGCAATCAGCCCCAGCATTTT.

V is TRBV27 and J is TRBJ1-2, with 7 bases identical to TRBD1. J gave up 3 bases and V 1 base, and 11 bases lay outside the gene matches. This CDR3 contains 17 residues. The germline V gene has CDR1 MNHEY and CDR2 SMNVEV (reference sequence). CDR3 region: CASSLFAPGTADYGYTF. The DNA of the CDR3 is TGTGCCAGCAGTTTATTTGCCCCGGGGACAGCGGACTATGGCTACACCTTC.

This chain links TRBV6-5 with TRBJ1-2, with D unresolved. The CDR3 spans 13 residues. The germline CDR1 and CDR2 sequences are MNHEY and SVGAGI. Trimming pared 4 bases from V and 8 bases from J, leaving 14 bases between. CDR3 loop: CASSLSATGGYTF. The CDR3 DNA reads TGTGCCAGCAGTTTATCCGCCACGGGCGGCTACACCTTC.

This clone was seen only once. J is TRBJ2-4 and V is TRBV3-1 (or the pseudogene TRBV3-2); 13 bases align to TRBD2. The CDR3 runs 16 residues. Germline CDR1 LGHDT, CDR2 YNNKEL (reference sequence). The V and J ends lost 4 bases and 9 bases, in that order; junction bases with no gene match: 9. The CDR3 coding sequence is TGTGCCAGCAGCCCCGGGACTAGCGGGACACTGGGCATTCAGTACTTC. Its protein is CASSPGTSGTLGIQYF.

The chain is built from TRBV10-3 and TRBJ2-5, with TRBD1 matching over 9 bases. The CDR3 runs 12 residues. J was trimmed by 4 bases and V by 9 bases; bases with no gene match: 3. CDR1 is ENHRY, CDR2 SYGVKD, per germline. CDR3 nucleotides: TGTGCCATTAGACAGGGGGGAGAGACCCAGTACTTC. It translates to CAIRQGGETQYF.

This clone came up once. The chain recombines TRBV6-1 with TRBJ1-4; TRBD1 matches 7 bases. CDR1 is MNHNS, CDR2 SASEGT, per germline. The CDR3 has 14 residues. V was pared by 3 bases and J by 5 bases, with 3 bases of the junction left unmatched. CDR3: CASSDSTGNEKLFF. In nucleotides, the CDR3 is TGTGCCAGCAGTGATTCGACAGGGAATGAAAAACTGTTTTTT.

This clone has only a few counts. This rearrangement joins TRBV28 to TRBJ1-1; weak D call: TRBD1 (5 bases). The CDR3 covers 11 residues. V was trimmed by 8 bases and J by 11 bases, leaving 15 bases between them. Germline V gene data show CDR1 as MDHEN and CDR2 as SYDVKM. The CDR3 is CASGRGGSAFF. For the CDR3, the DNA is TGTGCCAGCGGTAGGGGCGGTAGCGCTTTCTTT. Full variable domain (missing parts from reference TRBV28 and TRBJ1-1): DVKVTQSSRYLVKRTGEKVFLECVQDMDHENMFWYRQDPGLGLRLIYFSYDVKMKEKGDIPEGYSVSREKKERFSLILESASTNQTSMYLCASGRGGSAFFGQGTRLTVV.